A selection of T cell receptor beta chains follows, all from one sample in a study of human T cells and chemical hapten exposure. In TCRdb, the RACE reads were re-called with MiXCR into one record per CDR3 protein. Among around 380,000 distinct CDR3 sequences listed, about 4.8% were seen once. Sequencing used whole blood, obtained in connection with sensitization to the hapten diphenylcyclopropenone (DPC). All receptors derive from a woman in her fifties or sixties with alopecia areata. Some clones in this sample may be carry-over from other donors' samples. The CDR3 runs from the conserved cysteine through the conserved F or W. A D gene is named only where the DNA matches it firmly. Only part of the rows carry a size: once, few, many, or a class if the clone is expanded.

D: TRBD2
V: TRBV5-5
J: TRBJ2-7
size: .
DNA: TGTGCCAGCAGCTTGTTAGCGGGGCCCCCCTACGAGCAGTACTTC
CDR3: CASSLLAGPPYEQYF

D: .
V: TRBV29-1
J: TRBJ1-1
size: many
DNA: TGCAGCGTTGTTAGTTTAGAAACTGAAGCTTTCTTT
CDR3: CSVVSLETEAFF

D: .
V: TRBV6-5
J: TRBJ2-5
size: many
DNA: TGTGCCAGCAGCCCTCGCTTTGGAGAGACCCAGTACTTC
CDR3: CASSPRFGETQYF

D: .
V: TRBV7-9
J: TRBJ2-7
size: few
DNA: TGTGCCAGCAGCTTGGTCGACTACGAGCAGTACTTC
CDR3: CASSLVDYEQYF

D: .
V: TRBV28
J: TRBJ1-6
size: .
DNA: TGTGCCAGCAGTTTCCCCCAGGGAAAGGGTTCACCCCTCCACTTT
CDR3: CASSFPQGKGSPLHF

D: .
V: TRBV15
J: TRBJ1-4
size: few
DNA: TGTGCCACCAGCAGACTCGCGGGACGGAATAATGAAAAACTGTTTTTT
CDR3: CATSRLAGRNNEKLFF

D: .
V: TRBV27
J: TRBJ2-5
size: many
DNA: TGTGCCAGCAGTTTATCGTCCACAAGCGCCCAGTACTTC
CDR3: CASSLSSTSAQYF

D: .
V: TRBV5-4
J: TRBJ1-6
size: .
DNA: TGTGCCAGCAGCTTGGAGTGGGATTCACCCCTCCACTTT
CDR3: CASSLEWDSPLHF

D: .
V: TRBV7-2
J: TRBJ1-2
size: .
DNA: TGTGCCACCCCTTCTAAATTTGACTATGGCTACACCTTC
CDR3: CATPSKFDYGYTF

D: .
V: TRBV30
J: TRBJ1-1
size: .
DNA: TGTGCCTGGAGTGGAGGGGGGGACACTGAAGCTTTCTTT
CDR3: CAWSGGGDTEAFF

D: .
V: TRBV11-2
J: TRBJ2-3
size: many
DNA: TGTGCCAGCAGCTTAGAAAGTTTGGCTACGCAGTATTTT
CDR3: CASSLESLATQYF

D: .
V: TRBV10-3
J: TRBJ1-5
size: few
DNA: TGTGCCACCTCTGTGCAGGGCGATCAGCCCCAGCATTTT
CDR3: CATSVQGDQPQHF

D: TRBD2
V: TRBV2
J: TRBJ2-5
size: .
DNA: TGTGCCAGAAGCGGGGCCACGGAGACCCAGTACTTC
CDR3: CARSGATETQYF

D: .
V: TRBV28
J: TRBJ1-4
size: many
DNA: TGTGCCAGCAGGCTACTAAGACAGATCGGTAATGAAAAACTGTTTTTT
CDR3: CASRLLRQIGNEKLFF

D: .
V: TRBV29-1
J: TRBJ2-1
size: many
DNA: TGCAGCGTCAACAGGGTCGAAAATGAGCAGTTCTTC
CDR3: CSVNRVENEQFF

D: TRBD2
V: TRBV6-5
J: TRBJ2-1
size: many
DNA: TGTGCCAGCAGGAGGACTAGCGGGAGAGGGGTTGGTGAGCAGTTCTTC
CDR3: CASRRTSGRGVGEQFF

D: .
V: TRBV4-1
J: TRBJ2-3
size: few
DNA: TGCGCCAGCAGCCATGCTTTACTAGCCCCAGATACGCAGTATTTT
CDR3: CASSHALLAPDTQYF

D: .
V: TRBV14
J: TRBJ2-5
size: few
DNA: TGTGCCAGCAGCCAAACCGACTACCGGGGAACAGAGACCCAGTACTTC
CDR3: CASSQTDYRGTETQYF

D: .
V: TRBV20-1
J: TRBJ2-7
size: many
DNA: TGCAGTGCCTTCCAGGGCGAGCAGTACTTC
CDR3: CSAFQGEQYF

D: TRBD1
V: TRBV3-1
J: TRBJ2-7
size: few
DNA: TGTGCCAGCAGCCAAGTTCCAGGGGGTACCGAGCAGTACTTC
CDR3: CASSQVPGGTEQYF

D: TRBD1
V: TRBV6-1
J: TRBJ1-1
size: .
DNA: TGTGCCAGCAGTGTTTTCCGGGCCGGTCAGGGGGACACTGAAGCTTTCTTT
CDR3: CASSVFRAGQGDTEAFF

D: .
V: TRBV6-6
J: TRBJ1-1
size: many
DNA: TGTGCCAGCACTAACATTAACACTGAAGCTTTCTTT
CDR3: CASTNINTEAFF

D: .
V: TRBV27
J: TRBJ1-1
size: many
DNA: TGTGCCAGCAGTTTTGAGGGGAGAGGCACTGAAGCTTTCTTT
CDR3: CASSFEGRGTEAFF

D: .
V: TRBV6-1
J: TRBJ2-4
size: many
DNA: TGTGCCAGCAGTGAAGCCTTAGCCAAAAACATTCAGTACTTC
CDR3: CASSEALAKNIQYF

D: .
V: TRBV6-5
J: TRBJ2-3
size: many
DNA: TGTGCCAGCAATAAAGCGTATTTGGGAACAGATACGCAGTATTTT
CDR3: CASNKAYLGTDTQYF

D: .
V: TRBV15
J: TRBJ2-2
size: many
DNA: TGTGCCACCAGCAGAGATCGGGGTCCAGGACAGGAGCTGTTTTTT
CDR3: CATSRDRGPGQELFF

D: .
V: TRBV20-1
J: TRBJ2-1
size: many
DNA: TGCAGTGCTGAGGGGACTCATAATGAGCAGTTCTTC
CDR3: CSAEGTHNEQFF

D: .
V: TRBV11-2
J: TRBJ2-5
size: many
DNA: TGTGCCAGCAGCTTAGTGGGGCTCCAAGAGACCCAGTACTTC
CDR3: CASSLVGLQETQYF

D: .
V: TRBV30
J: TRBJ1-6
size: .
DNA: TGTGCCTCCTCATTTACGGGTTCACCCCTCCACTTT
CDR3: CASSFTGSPLHF

D: .
V: TRBV6-5
J: TRBJ2-7
size: .
DNA: TGTGCCAGCAGTCGCTCGGGACAAGATTTCCCCAAGCAGTACTTC
CDR3: CASSRSGQDFPKQYF

D: TRBD2
V: TRBV29-1
J: TRBJ2-4
size: few
DNA: TGCAGCGTTGTCCTACTAGCGGGGGGGAACATTCAGTACTTC
CDR3: CSVVLLAGGNIQYF

D: .
V: TRBV9
J: TRBJ2-3
size: many
DNA: TGTGCCAGCAGCCTCAGGACCAGCACAGATACGCAGTATTTT
CDR3: CASSLRTSTDTQYF

D: TRBD1
V: TRBV20-1
J: TRBJ2-3
size: .
DNA: TGCAGTGCGAGGTGGGACAGGGGGCGCACAGATACGCAGTATTTT
CDR3: CSARWDRGRTDTQYF

D: .
V: TRBV12-5
J: TRBJ2-1
size: many
DNA: TGTGCTAGTGGGCGGACAGTTGAGAACCCCTACAATGAGCAGTTCTTC
CDR3: CASGRTVENPYNEQFF

D: .
V: TRBV3-1
J: TRBJ1-1
size: many
DNA: TGTGCCAGCAGCCCCTGGCAGGGGAACACTGAAGCTTTCTTT
CDR3: CASSPWQGNTEAFF

D: .
V: TRBV6-6
J: TRBJ1-4
size: few
DNA: TGTGCCAGCAGACGCGGGGAAGTGGGTGAAAAACTGTTTTTT
CDR3: CASRRGEVGEKLFF

D: .
V: TRBV7-6
J: TRBJ1-6
size: once
DNA: TGTGCCAGCAGCTTAGCGGACAGCCATAATTCACCCTTCCACTTT
CDR3: CASSLADSHNSPFHF

D: TRBD1
V: TRBV5-1
J: TRBJ1-3
size: .
DNA: TGCGCCAGCAGGGAGACAGGGGCCATCGACACCATATATTTT
CDR3: CASRETGAIDTIYF

D: TRBD1
V: TRBV4-1
J: TRBJ2-7
size: many
DNA: TGCGCCAGCAGCCAAAGGACAGGGGACTACGAGCAGTACTTC
CDR3: CASSQRTGDYEQYF

D: .
V: TRBV27
J: TRBJ1-1
size: many
DNA: TGTGCCAGCAGCTGGGGAGTAGGCACTGAAGCTTTCTTT
CDR3: CASSWGVGTEAFF

D: .
V: TRBV12-3/TRBV12-4
J: TRBJ1-2
size: many
DNA: TGTGCCAGCAGTTTAAGAGGAGTCAGAGGGGCCACCTTC
CDR3: CASSLRGVRGATF

D: .
V: TRBV18
J: TRBJ2-5
size: few
DNA: TGTGCCAGCTCACCACCGAACGTCCAAGAGACCCAGTACTTC
CDR3: CASSPPNVQETQYF

D: TRBD1
V: TRBV4-1
J: TRBJ2-7
size: many
DNA: TGCGCCAGCAGCCGTCCGGGACAGGGGTACGAGCAGTACTTC
CDR3: CASSRPGQGYEQYF

D: TRBD1
V: TRBV5-6
J: TRBJ2-5
size: few
DNA: TGTGCCAGCAGCTTGGGGACAGGGAGAGAGACCCAGTACTTC
CDR3: CASSLGTGRETQYF

D: .
V: TRBV20-1
J: TRBJ2-3
size: .
DNA: TGCAGTGCTAGAGATTCGAAGGGGTTTAGCACAGATACGCAGTATTTT
CDR3: CSARDSKGFSTDTQYF

D: TRBD2
V: TRBV10-3
J: TRBJ2-7
size: few
DNA: TGTGCCATCAGTGGGCCTAGCGGGAGTCTCGGGGGCGAGCAGTACTTC
CDR3: CAISGPSGSLGGEQYF